The source of this T cell receptor beta chain is a study of blood T cells in healthy people across ages. For this clonotype: Its antigen is unknown.

Sample-barcoded 5' priming and a J-beta primer mix drove a second PCR of about 6 to 12 cycles. Carrying 12 random nucleotides, a template-switch adaptor labeled each individual cDNA molecule. TCRdb itself ran the 5' RACE reads through MiXCR, one entry per CDR3 protein. The sample includes some 730,000 distinct CDR3 sequences, about 20% of them seen just once. The sample providers were healthy Caucasian people from Russia, aged about 6 to 100. General study findings and limits: While age rose, TCR beta diversity per million T cells dropped in a roughly linear way. Without sorted subsets, naive and antigen-experienced compartments could not be conclusively compared.

The CDR3 length is 12 residues. Germline V gene sequence: CDR1 SQVTM, CDR2 ANQGSEA. V was clipped by 4 bases and J by 1 base, with 7 bases between them. V usage is TRBV29-1 and J usage is TRBJ1-1; no clear D. The sample was blood. This receptor was identified in an older man in good health. This CDR3 reads CSVVMPNTEAFF. The CDR3 coding sequence is TGCAGCGTTGTAATGCCGAACACTGAAGCTTTCTTT.